The 15 T cell receptor beta chains reported below all come from one sample, sequenced in a study of T cells in tumors after PD-1 blockade. This table comes from immunoSEQ multiplex PCR, and its TCRdb copy is limited to in-frame clones, with some not included. This table holds tens of thousands of clones, 74% found once. This sample comprised PBMCs, obtained after anti-PD-1 treatment. All receptors derive from a human donor with basal cell carcinoma.

This clone has just a few counts. This chain's CDR3 is CSGAWGDGYTF. The CDR3, as DNA: TGCAGCGGGGCCTGGGGGGATGGCTACACCTTC. The rearrangement uses TRBV29-1 and TRBJ1-2; possible D gene TRBD1, 5 bases. Germline V lookup: CDR1 SQVTM, CDR2 ANQGSEA. Trimming left V 7 bases short and J 6 bases short, with 12 bases between. The CDR3 loop spans 11 amino acids.

In its sample, this clone was seen a few times. This sequence joins TRBV2 and TRBJ2-7, with TRBD1 matching 11 bases. Germline V gene sequence: CDR1 SNHLY, CDR2 FYNNEI. The V and J ends lost 6 bases and 4 bases, in that order; junction bases with no gene match: 5. The CDR3 length is 14 residues. The CDR3 sequence: CASSVGQGAYEQYF. In nucleotides, the CDR3 is TGTGCCAGCAGCGTCGGACAGGGGGCATACGAGCAGTACTTC.

The chain is built from TRBV9 and TRBJ2-7; tentatively, D is TRBD2 (6 bases). Per the germline V gene, CDR1 is SGDLS and CDR2 is YYNGEE. The CDR3 totals 14 residues. The V and J ends lost 2 bases and 1 base respectively, with 10 bases between them. The CDR3 DNA is TGTGCCAGCAGCGTCCGGGGACTTTCCTACGAGCAGTACTTC. Translating it yields CASSVRGLSYEQYF. Variable domain in full (rest from reference TRBV9 and TRBJ2-7): DSGVTQTPKHLITATGQRVTLRCSPRSGDLSVYWYQQSLDQGLQFLIQYYNGEERAKGNILERFSAQQFPDLHSELNLSSLELGDSALYFCASSVRGLSYEQYFGPGTRLTVT.

The chain is built from TRBV24-1 and TRBJ2-6; tentative D call: TRBD1 (6 bases). The CDR3 length is 14 residues. CDR1 is KGHDR and CDR2 is SFDVKD in the germline V gene. Trimming shortened V by 9 bases and J by 2 bases, and 10 bases separated the two germline ends. The CDR3 bases are TGTGCCACCGCGTCAGGGGCTGGGGCCAACGTCCTGACTTTC. Translating it yields CATASGAGANVLTF.

V gene TRBV6-5 combines with J gene TRBJ1-2; the D is unclear. Germline V gene lookup returns CDR1 MNHEY and CDR2 SVGAGI. V was trimmed by 4 bases and J by 7 bases, leaving 19 bases between them. The CDR3 sequence is 15 residues long. CDR3 protein: CASSFGGQDLLGYTF. The DNA for the CDR3 is TGTGCCAGCAGTTTTGGTGGGCAGGATCTTCTTGGCTACACCTTC.

J is TRBJ1-1 and V is TRBV12-3 or TRBV12-4; D is unresolved. Trimming left V 4 bases short and J 7 bases short, with 13 bases between. The CDR3 consists of 13 residues. The CDR3 reads CASSSWQVVEAFF. In DNA form, the CDR3 reads TGTGCCAGCAGTTCATGGCAGGTAGTTGAAGCTTTCTTT.

The rearrangement links TRBV30 to TRBJ1-3; D is undetermined. The V gene's germline CDR1 is GTSNPN and CDR2 SVGIG (reference sequence). Trimming stripped 2 bases from V and 8 bases from J, with 10 bases between. CDR3 length: 12 residues. The CDR3 loop reads CAWSRPQHTIYF. The CDR3 coding sequence is TGTGCCTGGAGTCGTCCGCAACACACCATATATTTT.

The chain combines TRBV19 with TRBJ1-1; 8 nucleotides line up with TRBD1. V dropped 8 bases and J dropped 4; count of bases not matched to a gene: 6. CDR1 LNHDA and CDR2 SQIVND come from the germline V gene (reference sequence). The CDR3 totals 13 residues. CDR3 DNA sequence: TGTGCCAGTTATCCTACAGGGGGCACTGAAGCTTTCTTT. This codes for CASYPTGGTEAFF.

The chain is built from TRBV5-1 and TRBJ2-2; D remains unclear. The germline V gene encodes CDR1 SGHRS and CDR2 YFSETQ. V lost 0 bases and J 3 bases, leaving 6 bases between the germline ends. The CDR3 is 14 amino acids. CDR3 region: CASSLALDTGELFF. CDR3 DNA sequence: TGCGCCAGCAGCTTGGCCTTGGACACCGGGGAGCTGTTTTTT.

The chain joins TRBV2 to TRBJ1-2; TRBD1 is a possible D gene (5 bases). The germline V gene encodes CDR1 SNHLY and CDR2 FYNNEI. This CDR3 is 13 amino acids long. V was cut by 4 bases and J by 4 bases, with 10 bases left in between. CDR3 sequence: CASSVPGTYGYTF. The CDR3 nucleotides are TGTGCCAGCAGTGTCCCAGGGACCTATGGCTACACCTTC.

This chain links TRBV27 with TRBJ2-7; 7 bases agree with TRBD2. The length of the CDR3 is 11 residues. CDR1 is MNHEY, CDR2 SMNVEV, per germline (reference sequence). Trimming removed 4 bases from V and 6 bases from J; junction bases left unmatched: 0. In DNA, the CDR3 is TGTGCCAGCAGTTGGGGGGGCGAGCAGTACTTC. It specifies CASSWGGEQYF.

The rearrangement uses TRBV3-1 (or the pseudogene TRBV3-2) and TRBJ2-3, with D tentatively TRBD1 (5 bases). Trimming cost V 3 bases and J 4 bases, with 11 bases left between them. CDR3 length equals 14 residues. The germline V gene has CDR1 LGHDT and CDR2 YNNKEL (reference sequence). The CDR3 sequence is CASSHPDSADTQYF. In DNA, the CDR3 is TGTGCCAGCAGCCACCCCGACAGTGCAGATACGCAGTATTTT.

V is TRBV7-2 and J is TRBJ2-1; possible D gene TRBD2, 7 bases. Looked up from germline, CDR1 is SGHTA and CDR2 is FQGNSA. V gave up 7 bases and J gave up 9 bases, with 16 bases separating them. The CDR3 is 13 residues long. The CDR3 coding sequence is TGTGCCAGCAACTCTCTAGGGGGGGGTGAGCAGTTCTTC. This gives the protein CASNSLGGGEQFF.

This clone has only a few counts. This rearrangement joins TRBV19 to TRBJ2-3; 9 nucleotides match TRBD1. CDR3 size: 14 residues. V lost 7 bases, J lost 1 base, and 3 bases stayed unmatched. In germline, CDR1 is LNHDA, CDR2 SQIVND (reference sequence). The CDR3 coding sequence is TGTGCCAGTATGGGACAGGGTGGCACAGATACGCAGTATTTT. Protein product: CASMGQGGTDTQYF.

The chain recombines TRBV6-6 with TRBJ2-7; no clear D gene. This CDR3 has 12 amino acids. Trimming left V 5 bases short and J 3 bases short, with 8 bases between. CDR1 and CDR2 from the germline V gene are MNHNY and SVGAGI (reference sequence). The CDR3 region is CASSRLNYEQYF. The CDR3 nucleotides read TGTGCCAGCAGTCGACTTAACTACGAGCAGTACTTC.